This T cell receptor (beta chain) was found in a study of T-cell memory formation after mild COVID-19. Remarks on this clonotype: Its cognate antigen is unknown.

TCRdb re-called the 5' RACE reads through MiXCR, storing one row per CDR3 protein. The sample consists of approximately 290,000 distinct CDR3 sequences, around 19% of them appearing once. Overall study results and limits: CD4+ contracting clones lay mainly in CM and EM, CD8+ ones in EMRA. Second-wave clones peaking on day 37 lacked confirmed SARS-CoV-2 specificity.

The sample comprised PBMCs or a T cell subset sorted from them (not recorded which). This receptor was obtained from a man younger than 30 who had mild COVID-19 (a few samples of this study predate the infection). Cell type and time point are not known.

The CDR3 DNA reads TGTGCCGCTCCGGGACTAGCGGGGGGCATGACCTACGAGCAGTACTTC. It codes for CAAPGLAGGMTYEQYF. The rearrangement links TRBV6-7 to TRBJ2-7; 15 nucleotides align to TRBD2. TRBV6-7 has ORF status, its function being uncertain. The trim removed 11 bases at V and 2 bases at J, leaving 10 bases unmatched. The CDR3 runs 16 residues.